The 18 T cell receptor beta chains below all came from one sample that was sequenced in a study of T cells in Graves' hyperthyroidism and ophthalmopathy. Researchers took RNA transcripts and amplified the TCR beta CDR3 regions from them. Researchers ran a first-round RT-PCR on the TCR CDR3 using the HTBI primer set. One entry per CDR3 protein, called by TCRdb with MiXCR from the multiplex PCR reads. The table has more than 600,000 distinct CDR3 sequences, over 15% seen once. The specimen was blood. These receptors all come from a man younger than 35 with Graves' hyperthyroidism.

CDR3 residues: CASSSETASGNTIYF. The CDR3 nucleotides are TGTGCCAGCTCCTCCGAAACAGCCTCTGGAAACACCATATATTTT. The V and J genes are TRBV28 and TRBJ1-3; D unclear. The ends were cut back, 8 bases at V and 0 bases at J, with 14 bases in the middle. This CDR3 spans 15 amino acids. In germline, CDR1 is MDHEN, CDR2 SYDVKM.

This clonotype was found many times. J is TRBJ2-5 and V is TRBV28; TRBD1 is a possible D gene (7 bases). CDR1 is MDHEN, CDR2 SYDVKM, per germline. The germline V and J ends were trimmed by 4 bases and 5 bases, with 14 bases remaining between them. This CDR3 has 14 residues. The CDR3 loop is CASSSKGAGETQYF. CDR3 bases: TGTGCCAGCAGTTCGAAGGGGGCGGGGGAGACCCAGTACTTC.

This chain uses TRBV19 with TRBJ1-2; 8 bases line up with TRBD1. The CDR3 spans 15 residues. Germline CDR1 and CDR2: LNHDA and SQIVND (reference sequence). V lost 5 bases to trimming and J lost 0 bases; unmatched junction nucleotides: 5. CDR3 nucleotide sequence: TGTGCCAGTAGTGGGGGGGACAGGACTAACTATGGCTACACCTTC. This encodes CASSGGDRTNYGYTF.

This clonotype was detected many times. The CDR3 DNA reads as TGTGCCAGCAGCAAAGGGGGGGTTTCCTTCTCTTCGCGGTCGCACTACGAGCAGTACTTC. Its protein product is CASSKGGVSFSSRSHYEQYF. The chain joins TRBV7-2 to TRBJ2-7; D might be TRBD2 (7 bases). CDR1 and CDR2 from the germline V gene are SGHTA and FQGNSA. V shed 5 bases and J shed 3 bases, with 32 bases lying between them. The length of the CDR3 is 20 residues.

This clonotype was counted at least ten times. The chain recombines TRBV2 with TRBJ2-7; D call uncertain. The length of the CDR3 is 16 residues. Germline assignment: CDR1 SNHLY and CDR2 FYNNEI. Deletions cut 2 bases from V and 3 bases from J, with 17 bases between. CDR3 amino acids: CASSENLPAGGYEQYF. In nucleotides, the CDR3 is TGTGCCAGCAGTGAAAACCTCCCGGCAGGTGGCTACGAGCAGTACTTC.

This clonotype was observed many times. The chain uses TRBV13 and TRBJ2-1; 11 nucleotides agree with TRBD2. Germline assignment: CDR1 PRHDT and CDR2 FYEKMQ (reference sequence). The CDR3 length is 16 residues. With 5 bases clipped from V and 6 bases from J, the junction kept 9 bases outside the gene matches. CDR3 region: CASSGPTSGRPNEQFF. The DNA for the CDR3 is TGTGCCAGCAGCGGGCCTACTAGCGGGAGACCCAATGAGCAGTTCTTC.

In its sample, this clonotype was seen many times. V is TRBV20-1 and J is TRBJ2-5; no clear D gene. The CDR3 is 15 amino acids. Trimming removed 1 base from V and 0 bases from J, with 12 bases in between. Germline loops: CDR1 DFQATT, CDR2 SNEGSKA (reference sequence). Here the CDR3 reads CSARATLGYQETQYF. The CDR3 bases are TGCAGTGCTAGAGCCACCCTAGGGTACCAAGAGACCCAGTACTTC.

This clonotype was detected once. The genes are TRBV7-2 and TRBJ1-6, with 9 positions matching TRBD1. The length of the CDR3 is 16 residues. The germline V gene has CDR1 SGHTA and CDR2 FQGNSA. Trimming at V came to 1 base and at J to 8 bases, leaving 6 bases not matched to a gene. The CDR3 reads CASSLVGGQGYSPLHF. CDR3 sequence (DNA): TGTGCCAGCAGCTTAGTGGGAGGACAGGGGTATTCACCCCTCCACTTT.

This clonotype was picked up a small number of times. The CDR3 DNA reads as TGTGCCAGCAGTGTACTAAAAGGACAGGTCCGAAACACCGGGGAGCTGTTTTTT. Translation gives CASSVLKGQVRNTGELFF. The gene calls are TRBV2 and TRBJ2-2; TRBD1 agrees at 7 bases. Germline trimming cut 4 bases from V and 2 bases from J; bases unmatched to any gene: 13. Looked up from germline, CDR1 is SNHLY and CDR2 is FYNNEI. CDR3 length: 18 amino acids.

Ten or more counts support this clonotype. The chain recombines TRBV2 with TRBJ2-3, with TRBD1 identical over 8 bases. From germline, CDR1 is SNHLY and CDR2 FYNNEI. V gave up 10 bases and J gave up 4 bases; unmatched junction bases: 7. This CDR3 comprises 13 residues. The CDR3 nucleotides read TGTGCCACCGGACAGGGCGGAGCAGATACGCAGTATTTT. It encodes CATGQGGADTQYF.

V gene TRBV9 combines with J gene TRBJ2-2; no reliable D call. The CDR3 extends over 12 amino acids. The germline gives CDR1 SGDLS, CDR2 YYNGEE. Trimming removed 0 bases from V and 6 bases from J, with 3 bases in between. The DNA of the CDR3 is TGTGCCAGCAGCGTAGGGCCCGGGGAGCTGTTTTTT. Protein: CASSVGPGELFF.

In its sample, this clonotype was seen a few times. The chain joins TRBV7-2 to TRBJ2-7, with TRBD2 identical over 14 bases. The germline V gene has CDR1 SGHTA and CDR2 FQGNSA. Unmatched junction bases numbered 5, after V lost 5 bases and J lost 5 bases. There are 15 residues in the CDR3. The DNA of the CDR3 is TGTGCCAGCAGCACGACTAGCGGGAGGGCCCACGAGCAGTACTTC. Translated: CASSTTSGRAHEQYF.

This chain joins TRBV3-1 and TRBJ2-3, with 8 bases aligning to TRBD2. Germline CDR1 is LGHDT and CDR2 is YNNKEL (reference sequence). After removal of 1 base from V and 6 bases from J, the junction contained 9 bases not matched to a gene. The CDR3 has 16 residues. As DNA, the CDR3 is TGTGCCAGCAGCCAAGGGATCGGGAGGGAGTCCGATACGCAGTATTTT. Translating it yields CASSQGIGRESDTQYF.

The CDR3 here is CASSDEVASSPLHF. CDR3 bases: TGTGCCAGCAGCGATGAGGTTGCTAGTTCACCCCTCCACTTT. The V gene is TRBV9, the J gene TRBJ1-6; D is unresolved. The CDR3 is 14 residues long. Trimming cost V 3 bases and J 9 bases, with 13 bases left between them. Germline CDR1 is SGDLS and CDR2 is YYNGEE.

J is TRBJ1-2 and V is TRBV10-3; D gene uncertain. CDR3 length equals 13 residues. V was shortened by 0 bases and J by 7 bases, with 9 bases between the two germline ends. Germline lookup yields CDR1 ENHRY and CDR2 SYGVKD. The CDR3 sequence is CAISESAGRGYTF. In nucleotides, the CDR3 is TGTGCCATCAGTGAGTCCGCTGGTCGTGGCTACACCTTC.

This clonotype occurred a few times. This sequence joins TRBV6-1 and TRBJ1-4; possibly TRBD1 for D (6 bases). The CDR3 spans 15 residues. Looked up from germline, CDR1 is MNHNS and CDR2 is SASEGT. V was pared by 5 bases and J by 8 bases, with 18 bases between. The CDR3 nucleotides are TGTGCCAGCAGTCAAAACAGGGTGTTACGGGAAAAACTGTTTTTT. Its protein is CASSQNRVLREKLFF.

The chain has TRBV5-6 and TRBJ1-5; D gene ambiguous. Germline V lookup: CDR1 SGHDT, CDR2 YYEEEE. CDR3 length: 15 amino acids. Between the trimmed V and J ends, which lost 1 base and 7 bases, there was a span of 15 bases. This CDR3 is CASSLRWALNQPQHF. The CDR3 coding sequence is TGTGCCAGCAGCTTGAGGTGGGCCCTGAACCAGCCCCAGCATTTT.

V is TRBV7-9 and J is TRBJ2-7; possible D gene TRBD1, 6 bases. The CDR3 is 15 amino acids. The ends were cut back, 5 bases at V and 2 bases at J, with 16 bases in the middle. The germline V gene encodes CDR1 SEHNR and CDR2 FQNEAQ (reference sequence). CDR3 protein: CASSLRTGPTYEQYF. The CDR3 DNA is TGTGCCAGCAGCCTGCGTACAGGGCCGACCTACGAGCAGTACTTC.